The 15 T cell receptor beta chains below were found in one sample sequenced in a study of cytomegalovirus exposure and HLA in healthy donors. The PCR used 60 Vbeta and 13 Jbeta primers. The repertoire was sequenced with immunoSEQ multiplex PCR; TCRdb's copy has only in-frame clones and lacks some. The sample consists of approximately 74,000 clones, approximately 75% of them appearing once. The sequenced material came from PBMCs. All receptors derive from a woman between 40 and 50 years old in good health and CMV-seronegative.

The table lists this clone with a count of one. The J gene is TRBJ2-2, the V gene TRBV14; 8 bases line up with TRBD2. J was trimmed by 4 bases and V by 3 bases; bases with no gene match: 4. CDR1 and CDR2 from the germline V gene are SGHDN and FVKESK. This CDR3 comprises 15 residues. CDR3 sequence reads: CASSQGLVPTGELFF. In nucleotides, the CDR3 is TGTGCCAGCAGCCAGGGACTAGTACCCACCGGGGAGCTGTTTTTT.

This rearrangement joins TRBV19 to TRBJ2-2; D might be TRBD1 (5 bases). This CDR3 spans 14 amino acids. Germline V lookup: CDR1 LNHDA, CDR2 SQIVND (reference sequence). The V end lost 9 bases, the J end lost 6 bases, and 17 bases lay between the germline ends. The CDR3 region has the DNA TGTGCCAGCAGAAAGGACAAGGTGGCCGGGGAGCTGTTTTTT. It encodes CASRKDKVAGELFF.

This clone showed up many times. The chain combines TRBV2 with TRBJ2-1, with 8 bases aligning to TRBD2. Per germline, CDR1 SNHLY and CDR2 FYNNEI. There are 14 residues in the CDR3. Trimming took 8 bases from V and 4 from J; bases not matched to a gene: 7. CDR3 in DNA: TGTGCCAGCGTAGGAGCGGGGGAGTACAATGAGCAGTTCTTC. It encodes CASVGAGEYNEQFF.

This clone showed up just once. This sequence joins TRBV6-6 and TRBJ2-7; D call uncertain. This CDR3 region has 12 residues. The V gene's germline CDR1 is MNHNY and CDR2 SVGAGI (reference sequence). Trimming pared 2 bases from V and 5 bases from J, leaving 7 bases between. CDR3 DNA: TGTGCCAGCAGTTACCGGAGAGACGAGCAGTACTTC. The encoded protein is CASSYRRDEQYF.

The rearrangement joins TRBV29-1 to TRBJ1-1; the match to TRBD1 covers 10 bases. J lost 0 bases, V lost 3 bases, and 13 bases had no gene match. Germline lookup yields CDR1 SQVTM and CDR2 ANQGSEA. The CDR3 has 18 residues. The DNA for the CDR3 is TGCAGCGTTGATCCTGTCCTGACAGGGGGCCGCATGAACACTGAAGCTTTCTTT. It codes for CSVDPVLTGGRMNTEAFF.

The chain employs TRBV5-1 and TRBJ1-1, with a possible D match to TRBD1 (6 bases). CDR1 is SGHRS, CDR2 YFSETQ, per germline. The CDR3 loop spans 15 amino acids. Trimming shortened V by 0 bases and J by 1 base, and 10 bases separated the two germline ends. The CDR3 sequence is CASSLAGTPNTEAFF. In DNA form, the CDR3 reads TGCGCCAGCAGCTTGGCCGGGACACCGAACACTGAAGCTTTCTTT.

V is TRBV25-1 and J is TRBJ2-7; 9 nucleotides line up with TRBD2. CDR3 length: 14 residues. J lost 3 bases, V lost 8 bases, and 8 bases had no gene match. Germline CDR1 is MGHDK and CDR2 is SYGVNS. In nucleotides, the CDR3 is TGTGCCAGCCAGGAGGCTAGCGGGAACTACGAGCAGTACTTC. Amino acid sequence: CASQEASGNYEQYF.

This clone was seen a handful of times. The rearrangement uses TRBV9 and TRBJ1-2; D remains ambiguous. Germline assignment: CDR1 SGDLS and CDR2 YYNGEE. Trimming cost V 0 bases and J 3 bases, with 15 bases left between them. The CDR3 is 16 amino acids. In DNA form, the CDR3 reads TGTGCCAGCAGCGTAGGACTCACGAGAACTCACTATGGCTACACCTTC. As protein: CASSVGLTRTHYGYTF. The full variable domain, in which reference TRBV9 and TRBJ1-2 provide the parts outside the CDR3, is DSGVTQTPKHLITATGQRVTLRCSPRSGDLSVYWYQQSLDQGLQFLIQYYNGEERAKGNILERFSAQQFPDLHSELNLSSLELGDSALYFCASSVGLTRTHYGYTFGSGTRLTVV.

This clone was seen a handful of times. The rearrangement uses TRBV11-3 and TRBJ2-2; unclear D gene. Deletions cut 2 bases from V and 2 bases from J, with 3 bases between. The CDR3 sequence is 13 residues long. CDR1 is SGHNT, CDR2 YENEEA, per germline. As DNA, the CDR3 is TGTGCCAGCAGCTTACATAACACCGGGGAGCTGTTTTTT. This sequence encodes CASSLHNTGELFF.

As concerns this clone: A read error may account for a junction end that differs from germline. The rearrangement joins TRBV5-1 to TRBJ1-2; 9 bases map to TRBD1. The CDR3 is made up of 13 amino acids. Germline V lookup: CDR1 SGHRS, CDR2 YFSETQ. In nucleotides, the CDR3 is TGCGCCAGCAGCAGACGGGACAGGGACTTCTACGCCTTC. Encoded protein: CASSRRDRDFYAF.

This sequence joins TRBV4-3 and TRBJ2-2; no clear D. This CDR3 contains 15 residues. Germline CDR1 and CDR2: LGHNA and YSLEER. V was cut by 0 bases and J by 6 bases, with 11 bases left in between. The CDR3 DNA follows: TGCGCCAGCAGCCAAGACATTGGAGTGTCCGGGGAGCTGTTTTTT. This gives the protein CASSQDIGVSGELFF.

The rearrangement links TRBV2 to TRBJ2-2; 12 positions agree with TRBD2. Unmatched junction bases numbered 14, after V lost 10 bases and J lost 5 bases. The CDR3 is 17 residues long. The germline V gene encodes CDR1 SNHLY and CDR2 FYNNEI. CDR3 nucleotide sequence: TGTGCCACCGGAACCAGACTAGCGGGAGTAGCGACCGGGGAGCTGTTTTTT. Amino acids: CATGTRLAGVATGELFF. The whole variable domain, filled in from reference TRBV2 and TRBJ2-2, reads EPEVTQTPSHQVTQMGQEVILRCVPISNHLYFYWYRQILGQKVEFLVSFYNNEISEKSEIFDDQFSVERPDGSNFTLKIRSTKLEDSAMYFCATGTRLAGVATGELFFGEGSRLTVL.

CDR3 nucleotides: TGTGCCAGCGGGCCTGGCTACACCTTC. This translates into CASGPGYTF. The chain is built from TRBV2 and TRBJ1-2; D is uncertain. Germline V gene sequence: CDR1 SNHLY, CDR2 FYNNEI. The CDR3 runs to 9 residues. V lost 8 bases, J lost 7 bases, and 5 bases lay in between.

This clone occurred a few times. The V and J genes are TRBV2 and TRBJ2-1; perhaps TRBD2 as D (7 bases). Deletions cut 5 bases from V and 7 bases from J, with 18 bases between. The length of the CDR3 is 15 residues. Germline V CDR1 and CDR2: SNHLY, FYNNEI. Written as DNA, the CDR3 is TGTGCCAGCAGTATGTCTAGCGGAGGGGGGAATGAGCAGTTCTTC. Protein product: CASSMSSGGGNEQFF. Full variable domain (remainder filled in from reference TRBV2 and TRBJ2-1): EPEVTQTPSHQVTQMGQEVILRCVPISNHLYFYWYRQILGQKVEFLVSFYNNEISEKSEIFDDQFSVERPDGSNFTLKIRSTKLEDSAMYFCASSMSSGGGNEQFFGPGTRLTVL.

The J gene is TRBJ1-5, the V gene TRBV30, with a possible D match to TRBD1 (6 bases). The CDR3 contains 14 residues. The V end lost 3 bases, the J end lost 2 bases, and 11 bases lay between the germline ends. From germline, CDR1 is GTSNPN and CDR2 SVGIG (reference sequence). This chain's CDR3 is CAWRGASGNQPQHF. The CDR3 region has the DNA TGTGCCTGGAGGGGGGCGTCGGGCAATCAGCCCCAGCATTTT.